The 29 T cell receptor beta chains reported below all come from one sample, sequenced in a study of T cell responses to AZD1222 COVID-19 vaccine. Only in-frame clones appear in the TCRdb table, and some are missing; sequencing was by immunoSEQ multiplex PCR. This repertoire shows approximately 99,000 clones, 85% to 90% found once; its top ten account for approximately 3.3%. Sample: peripheral blood, taken on day 0 of AZD1222 vaccination. All receptors come from an adult in good health.

The chain combines TRBV28 with TRBJ2-5, with 10 bases aligning to TRBD2. The CDR3 loop spans 18 amino acids. CDR1 and CDR2 (germline): MDHEN, SYDVKM. Germline trimming cut 1 base from V and 2 bases from J; bases unmatched to any gene: 10. The CDR3: CASSLSSGGAGAQETQYF. CDR3 in DNA: TGTGCCAGCAGTTTATCAAGCGGGGGGGCCGGCGCACAAGAGACCCAGTACTTC.

This sequence joins TRBV3-1 (or the pseudogene TRBV3-2) and TRBJ2-7; D uncertain. Germline V lookup: CDR1 LGHDT, CDR2 YNNKEL (reference sequence). This CDR3 contains 14 residues. V was shortened by 4 bases and J by 4 bases, with 14 bases between the two germline ends. CDR3 sequence: CASSPSGTSYEQYF. The CDR3 region has the DNA TGTGCCAGCAGCCCCTCAGGAACTTCTTACGAGCAGTACTTC.

This clone was seen a few times. V gene TRBV18 combines with J gene TRBJ2-3; D gene ambiguous. The V gene lost 3 bases and the J gene lost 1 base, with 5 bases spanning the gap. This CDR3 has 13 amino acids. Germline assignment: CDR1 KGHSH and CDR2 LQKENI. The DNA of the CDR3 is TGTGCCAGCTCACCGCCGGGCACAGATACGCAGTATTTT. This encodes CASSPPGTDTQYF. The whole variable domain, remainder taken from reference TRBV18 and TRBJ2-3, is NAGVMQNPRHLVRRRGQEARLRCSPMKGHSHVYWYRQLPEEGLKFMVYLQKENIIDESGMPKERFSAEFPKEGPSILRIQQVVRGDSAAYFCASSPPGTDTQYFGPGTRLTVL.

V is TRBV24-1 and J is TRBJ2-3; 9 positions agree with TRBD2. The CDR3 totals 17 residues. V gave up 5 bases and J gave up 5 bases; unmatched junction bases: 13. Germline V gene sequence: CDR1 KGHDR, CDR2 SFDVKD. As DNA, the CDR3 is TGTGCCACCAGTGGGGCTAGCGGGGCACGAAGTGGAGATACGCAGTATTTT. Its protein product is CATSGASGARSGDTQYF.

This clone was counted between two and nine times. The rearrangement joins TRBV2 to TRBJ2-7; TRBD2 aligns across 14 bases. The trim removed 10 bases at V and 3 bases at J, leaving 11 bases unmatched. The length of the CDR3 is 16 residues. Germline loops: CDR1 SNHLY, CDR2 FYNNEI. The CDR3 nucleotides are TGTGCCACCCTGTCTGGGACTAGCGGGGGTTACTACGAGCAGTACTTC. It codes for CATLSGTSGGYYEQYF.

The V call is TRBV5-4, the J call TRBJ1-4; D is possibly TRBD1 (5 bases). The CDR3 runs to 13 residues. Germline CDR1 reads SGHNT; CDR2 reads YYREEE (reference sequence). V lost 0 bases, J lost 7 bases, and 7 bases lay in between. CDR3 nucleotide sequence: TGTGCCAGCAGCTTGGGGGGGGGTGAAAAACTGTTTTTT. It translates to CASSLGGGEKLFF.

This clone was picked up a small number of times. This chain uses TRBV7-2 with TRBJ1-6; the D is unclear. V lost 1 base, J lost 7 bases, and 11 bases lay in between. The CDR3 has 15 residues. In germline, CDR1 is SGHTA, CDR2 FQGNSA. CDR3 DNA: TGTGCCAGCAGCTTAGGGGGAGGGATGAATTCACCCCTCCACTTT. Translation: CASSLGGGMNSPLHF.

The chain joins TRBV19 to TRBJ2-7; 13 bases match TRBD2. The CDR3 is made up of 15 amino acids. Germline CDR1 and CDR2: LNHDA and SQIVND (reference sequence). Trimming removed 5 bases from V and 6 bases from J; junction bases left unmatched: 7. CDR3 sequence reads: CASSEWTSGGLEQYF. The CDR3 coding sequence is TGTGCCAGTAGTGAATGGACTAGCGGGGGCCTCGAGCAGTACTTC.

This clone was observed once. V usage is TRBV10-3 and J usage is TRBJ1-5; no clear D. Per germline, CDR1 ENHRY and CDR2 SYGVKD. Trimming cost V 4 bases and J 6 bases, with 16 bases left between them. This CDR3 is built from 15 residues. The CDR3 coding sequence is TGTGCCATCAGTGTGGGCAGTTCTCCGGGTCAGCCCCAGCATTTT. It is translated as CAISVGSSPGQPQHF.

The V gene is TRBV12-3 or TRBV12-4, the J gene TRBJ1-2; TRBD1 aligns across 8 bases. The CDR3 sequence is 13 residues long. V was pared by 9 bases and J by 4 bases, with 7 bases of the junction left unmatched. The CDR3 DNA reads TGTGCCAGTTCTCCAGGGGGCCCCTATGGCTACACCTTC. Protein product: CASSPGGPYGYTF.

The count of this clone is one. The chain uses TRBV5-1 and TRBJ1-1; D may be TRBD1 (5 bases). Germline V CDR1 and CDR2: SGHRS, YFSETQ. V lost 2 bases to trimming and J lost 2 bases, with 13 bases between them. The CDR3 covers 15 residues. The CDR3 DNA reads TGCGCCAGCAGCTTTTTGGGCGGGGGTAACACTGAAGCTTTCTTT. This gives the protein CASSFLGGGNTEAFF.

The V gene is TRBV6-6, the J gene TRBJ2-2; D is perhaps TRBD1 (5 bases). This CDR3 is 12 amino acids long. Trimming took off 5 bases at V and 8 bases at J, with 9 bases between the two ends. Germline CDR1 and CDR2: MNHNY and SVGAGI (reference sequence). CDR3: CASSQGRGELFF. DNA of the CDR3: TGTGCCAGCAGTCAGGGAAGAGGGGAGCTGTTTTTT.

This clone has just one count. The gene calls are TRBV7-7 and TRBJ1-4; 12 bases are shared with TRBD1. CDR3 size: 15 residues. V gave up 7 bases and J gave up 10 bases; unmatched junction bases: 10. Germline V lookup: CDR1 SSHAT, CDR2 FNYEAQ (reference sequence). The DNA for the CDR3 is TGTGCCAGCAAGTACTCGGGACAGGGGGCCCGAAAACTGTTTTTT. This translates into CASKYSGQGARKLFF.

This chain joins TRBV24-1 and TRBJ1-2, with a possible D match to TRBD1 (5 bases). There are 14 residues in the CDR3. The germline V gene has CDR1 KGHDR and CDR2 SFDVKD. The V end was cut by 4 bases, the J end by 4 bases, with 12 bases between. The CDR3 loop is CATSDSGIPYGYTF. The CDR3 DNA reads as TGTGCCACCAGTGACTCAGGGATTCCCTATGGCTACACCTTC.

DNA of the CDR3: TGTGCCACCCCGCGTCCGGGCCTGAACACTGAAGCTTTCTTT. Translation gives CATPRPGLNTEAFF. V usage is TRBV6-5 and J usage is TRBJ1-1; no reliable D call. Germline V gene lookup returns CDR1 MNHEY and CDR2 SVGAGI. Trimming took off 10 bases at V and 0 bases at J, with 15 bases between the two ends. This CDR3 contains 14 residues.

The V and J genes are TRBV7-3 and TRBJ2-3; 9 bases agree with TRBD2. Losses at the gene ends were 5 bases for V and 3 bases for J; bases not matched to a gene: 9. The CDR3 contains 16 residues. The V gene's germline CDR1 is SGHTA and CDR2 FQGTGA. The CDR3 here is CASSPKNSGGTDTQYF. The CDR3 DNA reads as TGTGCCAGCAGCCCCAAAAATAGCGGGGGAACAGATACGCAGTATTTT.

The chain couples TRBV10-3 to TRBJ2-2; the match to TRBD2 covers 7 bases. Germline CDR1 is ENHRY and CDR2 is SYGVKD. The CDR3 spans 15 residues. V was clipped by 5 bases and J by 3 bases; unmatched bases: 6. CDR3 sequence (DNA): TGTGCCATCAGTCGCGGTGGGGGGGACACCGGGGAGCTGTTTTTT. Translation: CAISRGGGDTGELFF.

This clone was observed a handful of times. V is TRBV12-3 or TRBV12-4 and J is TRBJ1-2, with D possibly TRBD1 on 5 matching bases. The CDR3 extends over 12 amino acids. V was pared by 6 bases and J by 10 bases, with 15 bases between. CDR3 region: CASSKLGVDYTF. DNA for the CDR3: TGTGCCAGCAGCAAATTGGGGGTGGACTACACCTTC.

The chain combines TRBV5-1 with TRBJ1-4; 7 bases are a match to TRBD1. Germline values: CDR1 SGHRS, CDR2 YFSETQ. The CDR3 is 16 amino acids. V shed 0 bases and J 7 bases; nucleotides not matched to a gene: 9. The chain's CDR3 is CASSLERGQGVEKLFF. CDR3 sequence (DNA): TGCGCCAGCAGCTTGGAGAGGGGGCAGGGGGTTGAAAAACTGTTTTTT.

The chain links TRBV7-2 to TRBJ2-2, with 7 bases lining up with TRBD2. V lost 2 bases to trimming and J lost 5 bases; unmatched junction nucleotides: 14. Germline CDR1 and CDR2: SGHTA and FQGNSA. The CDR3 contains 18 residues. The CDR3 bases are TGTGCCAGCAGCTTACGTCCCAGCGGGGTTATTAATACCGGGGAGCTGTTTTTT. This gives the protein CASSLRPSGVINTGELFF.

The rearrangement uses TRBV6-5 and TRBJ2-2; D possibly uses TRBD1 or TRBD2 (7 bases each). The CDR3 runs 14 residues. Trimming left V 6 bases short and J 3 bases short, with 11 bases between. Germline V gives CDR1 MNHEY, CDR2 SVGAGI. CDR3 bases: TGTGCCAGCAGGCAGGGGGGGGACACCGGGGAGCTGTTTTTT. This encodes CASRQGGDTGELFF.

The chain combines TRBV30 with TRBJ2-7, with 7 bases aligning to TRBD1. Germline V CDR1 and CDR2: GTSNPN, SVGIG (reference sequence). V shed 1 base and J 0 bases; nucleotides not matched to a gene: 3. This CDR3 region has 14 residues. The CDR3 reads CAWSGGQHSYEQYF. The DNA for the CDR3 is TGTGCCTGGAGTGGGGGACAGCACTCCTACGAGCAGTACTTC.

The chain couples TRBV11-2 to TRBJ2-2, with D perhaps TRBD1 (7 bases). From germline, CDR1 is SGHAT and CDR2 FQNNGV. The V end lost 6 bases, the J end lost 6 bases, and 20 bases lay between the germline ends. This CDR3 region has 16 residues. CDR3 coding DNA: TGTGCCAGCAGGCTCCGAGGGGGCGGGAAGCCCGGGGAGCTGTTTTTT. It specifies CASRLRGGGKPGELFF. Using reference TRBV11-2 and TRBJ2-2 for the parts outside the CDR3, the full variable domain is EAGVAQSPRYKIIEKRQSVAFWCNPISGHATLYWYQQILGQGPKLLIQFQNNGVVDDSQLPKDRFSAERLKGVDSTLKIQPAKLEDSAVYLCASRLRGGGKPGELFFGEGSRLTVL.

This clone was seen once. The chain has TRBV21-1 and TRBJ2-7; the table gives TRBD1 as D, unverified against the DNA. TRBV21-1 is annotated as a pseudogene. This CDR3 has 14 amino acids. CDR3 nucleotide sequence: TGTGCCAGCAGCAAAGAGGACAGCTCCTACGAGCAGTACTTC. This translates into CASSKEDSSYEQYF.

The chain uses TRBV5-1 and TRBJ2-7; 7 bases map to TRBD2. V lost 4 bases and J lost 2; bases outside the gene matches: 9. Germline V gene sequence: CDR1 SGHRS, CDR2 YFSETQ. This CDR3 spans 15 amino acids. For the CDR3, the DNA is TGCGCCAGCAGCCTGGGGGGAGGGGTGGCCTACGAGCAGTACTTC. Translation: CASSLGGGVAYEQYF.

A single count supports this clone. The CDR3 here is CASSREGSGVNTEAFF. Here the CDR3 DNA reads TGCGCCAGCAGCCGGGAGGGGTCTGGGGTGAACACTGAAGCTTTCTTT. V gene TRBV5-1 combines with J gene TRBJ1-1, with a weak D call TRBD1 (5 bases). CDR1 SGHRS and CDR2 YFSETQ come from the germline V gene. This CDR3 is 16 amino acids long. With 4 bases removed from V and 0 bases from J, the gap between germline ends came to 16 bases. Full variable domain (missing parts from reference TRBV5-1 and TRBJ1-1): KAGVTQTPRYLIKTRGQQVTLSCSPISGHRSVSWYQQTPGQGLQFLFEYFSETQRNKGNFPGRFSGRQFSNSRSEMNVSTLELGDSALYLCASSREGSGVNTEAFFGQGTRLTVV.

The genes are TRBV19 and TRBJ1-2; the D gene is possibly TRBD1 (6 bases). V lost 6 bases and J lost 4, with 24 bases in between. CDR3 size: 17 residues. Germline values: CDR1 LNHDA, CDR2 SQIVND (reference sequence). CDR3 loop: CASRKLFQTGSVYGYTF. The CDR3 region has the DNA TGTGCCAGTAGAAAGTTATTCCAGACAGGATCGGTCTATGGCTACACCTTC.

CDR3 amino acids: CASLGNEQFF. Here the CDR3 DNA reads TGTGCCTCCCTCGGCAATGAGCAGTTCTTC. The chain recombines TRBV19 with TRBJ2-1, with D unresolved. V lost 11 bases and J lost 6, with 8 bases in between. CDR1 LNHDA and CDR2 SQIVND come from the germline V gene (reference sequence). The CDR3 runs to 10 residues.

J is TRBJ1-2 and V is TRBV5-4; D is unresolved. Trimming pared 4 bases from V and 4 bases from J, leaving 11 bases between. The CDR3 has 13 amino acids. From germline, CDR1 is SGHNT and CDR2 YYREEE (reference sequence). CDR3 sequence reads: CASSPRTLYGYTF. For the CDR3, the DNA is TGTGCCAGCAGCCCAAGGACCCTCTATGGCTACACCTTC.